One sample yielded the 14 T cell receptor beta chains listed below, sequenced in a study of shared clonotypes between healthy human individuals. The method was immunoSEQ multiplex PCR; TCRdb's version includes in-frame clones alone and lacks a portion of them. The sample holds about 2,500,000 clones, more than 90% seen once. Specimen: naive CD4+ T cells sorted from blood. Subset denoted: CD45RA+ positively selected. The receptors originated from a man aged 18 to 29 in good health.

This chain links TRBV6-6 with TRBJ1-2, with 12 bases lining up with TRBD1. The CDR3 contains 14 residues. Unmatched junction bases numbered 5, after V lost 6 bases and J lost 6 bases. Germline V gene lookup returns CDR1 MNHNY and CDR2 SVGAGI (reference sequence). Written as DNA, the CDR3 is TGTGCCAGCAGGGGGACAGGGGGCGTCGATGGCTACACCTTC. It yields the protein CASRGTGGVDGYTF.

In its sample, this clone was seen a few times. In nucleotides, the CDR3 is TGTGCCAGTAGTCCTAAAGACAGGGCTCCAAATCTAAGCCGGTATTCACCCCTCCACTTT. Protein: CASSPKDRAPNLSRYSPLHF. The genes are TRBV19 and TRBJ1-6, with TRBD1 matching 7 bases. The germline gives CDR1 LNHDA, CDR2 SQIVND (reference sequence). This CDR3 is built from 20 residues. After removal of 5 bases from V and 8 bases from J, the junction contained 24 bases not matched to a gene.

The CDR3 bases are TGCGCCAGCAGCTCTACGGGGAACCCAACGGGTTCACCCCTCCACTTT. Translated, it gives CASSSTGNPTGSPLHF. This chain connects TRBV5-1 to TRBJ1-6; D gene uncertain. Germline CDR1 reads SGHRS; CDR2 reads YFSETQ. V was cut by 3 bases and J by 9 bases, with 19 bases left in between. The CDR3 sequence is 16 residues long. Using reference TRBV5-1 and TRBJ1-6 for the parts outside the CDR3, the full variable domain is KAGVTQTPRYLIKTRGQQVTLSCSPISGHRSVSWYQQTPGQGLQFLFEYFSETQRNKGNFPGRFSGRQFSNSRSEMNVSTLELGDSALYLCASSSTGNPTGSPLHFGNGTRLTVT.

This clone has more than one count but fewer than ten. This chain links TRBV6-6 with TRBJ2-7; D is uncertain. The V end was cut by 7 bases, the J end by 5 bases, with 15 bases between. Germline CDR1 is MNHNY and CDR2 is SVGAGI (reference sequence). This CDR3 comprises 13 residues. The CDR3 protein is CASNQPGLDEQYF. In DNA form, the CDR3 reads TGTGCCAGCAACCAGCCAGGTCTGGACGAGCAGTACTTC.

The chain has TRBV2 and TRBJ1-1; D not certain. V lost 5 bases to trimming and J lost 4 bases, with 5 bases between them. Germline V CDR1 and CDR2: SNHLY, FYNNEI. The CDR3 is 11 amino acids. CDR3 bases: TGTGCCAGCAGTAAAAGCACTGAAGCTTTCTTT. Residues: CASSKSTEAFF.

The rearrangement uses TRBV6-5 and TRBJ1-1; weak D call: TRBD1 (6 bases). The CDR3 consists of 14 residues. V was trimmed by 7 bases and J by 3 bases, leaving 15 bases between them. Germline CDR1 is MNHEY and CDR2 is SVGAGI. The DNA of the CDR3 is TGTGCCAGCATCCACAGGGAATGGGACACTGAAGCTTTCTTT. This sequence encodes CASIHREWDTEAFF.

This clone appeared a single time. This same CDR3 is encoded by further DNA sequences in the sample. The rearrangement uses TRBV7-2 and TRBJ2-1; no firm D call. From germline, CDR1 is SGHTA and CDR2 FQGNSA. V was cut by 3 bases and J by 0 bases, with 9 bases left in between. The length of the CDR3 is 15 residues. The DNA of the CDR3 is TGTGCCAGCAGCTTCGACCGGGCCTCCTACAATGAGCAGTTCTTC. This translates into CASSFDRASYNEQFF.

The chain joins TRBV11-2 to TRBJ1-1, with a weak D call TRBD1 (5 bases). The CDR3 loop spans 15 amino acids. Trimming cost V 4 bases and J 0 bases, with 12 bases left between them. Germline-derived CDR1 and CDR2 are SGHAT and FQNNGV. CDR3: CASSYRQTMNTEAFF. In DNA, the CDR3 is TGTGCCAGCAGCTATAGACAGACAATGAACACTGAAGCTTTCTTT.

The rearrangement links TRBV11-3 to TRBJ2-3; 13 bases agree with TRBD2. The CDR3 length is 17 residues. The J segment lost 6 bases and the V segment lost 5 bases, leaving 11 bases of the junction unmatched. Looked up from germline, CDR1 is SGHNT and CDR2 is YENEEA. The CDR3 DNA reads TGTGCCAGCAGCCGTGGGACTAGCGGGGCCGGGGGGGATACGCAGTATTTT. Translating it yields CASSRGTSGAGGDTQYF.

The chain couples TRBV6-6 to TRBJ2-2, with TRBD1 as a possible D gene (5 bases). The CDR3 covers 13 residues. Trimming removed 7 bases from V and 4 bases from J, with 10 bases in between. Germline V CDR1 and CDR2: MNHNY, SVGAGI (reference sequence). In DNA form, the CDR3 reads TGTGCCAGCACTAGGGGTATCACCGGGGAGCTGTTTTTT. It encodes CASTRGITGELFF.

The chain employs TRBV5-4 and TRBJ2-5; maybe TRBD2 (5 bases). Trimming took off 0 bases at V and 2 bases at J, with 8 bases between the two ends. The germline V gene has CDR1 SGHNT and CDR2 YYREEE (reference sequence). This CDR3 is 14 amino acids long. CDR3 loop: CASSLERFQETQYF. Written as DNA, the CDR3 is TGTGCCAGCAGCTTGGAGCGGTTTCAAGAGACCCAGTACTTC.

V usage is TRBV27 and J usage is TRBJ2-4, with TRBD1 matching over 8 bases. The CDR3 is 14 residues long. Germline CDR1 MNHEY, CDR2 SMNVEV (reference sequence). J lost 9 bases, V lost 3 bases, and 7 bases had no gene match. The CDR3: CASSFTGQGSIQYF. The CDR3, as DNA: TGTGCCAGCAGTTTTACCGGACAGGGCAGCATTCAGTACTTC.

The chain carries TRBV9 and TRBJ1-6, with a tentative D call TRBD1 (5 bases). In germline, CDR1 is SGDLS, CDR2 YYNGEE. There are 19 residues in the CDR3. V lost 0 bases and J lost 5, with 21 bases in between. The CDR3 loop reads CASSVGVSGKAGHNSPLHF. As DNA, the CDR3 is TGTGCCAGCAGCGTAGGGGTCTCAGGGAAAGCCGGTCATAATTCACCCCTCCACTTT.

The V call is TRBV7-2, the J call TRBJ2-7; D is possibly TRBD1 or TRBD2 (5 bases each). V dropped 3 bases and J dropped 0 bases, with 18 bases sitting between them. Per the germline V gene, CDR1 is SGHTA and CDR2 is FQGNSA. The CDR3 runs to 17 residues. The CDR3 loop is CASSFLRHSGLSYEQYF. The CDR3 DNA reads as TGTGCCAGCAGCTTCCTCCGACATTCGGGGCTCTCCTACGAGCAGTACTTC.